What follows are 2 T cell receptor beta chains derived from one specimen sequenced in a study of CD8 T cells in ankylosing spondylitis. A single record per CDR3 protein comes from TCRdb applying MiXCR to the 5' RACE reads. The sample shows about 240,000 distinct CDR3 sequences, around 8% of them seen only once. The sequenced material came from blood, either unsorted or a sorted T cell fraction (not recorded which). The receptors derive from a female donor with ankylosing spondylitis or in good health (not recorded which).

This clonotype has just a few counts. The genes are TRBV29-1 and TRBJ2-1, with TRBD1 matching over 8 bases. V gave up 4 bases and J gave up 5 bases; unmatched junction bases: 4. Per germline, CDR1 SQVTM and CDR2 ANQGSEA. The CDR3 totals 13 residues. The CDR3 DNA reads TGCAGCGTTGTGGACAGGGCGGACAATGAGCAGTTCTTC. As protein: CSVVDRADNEQFF.

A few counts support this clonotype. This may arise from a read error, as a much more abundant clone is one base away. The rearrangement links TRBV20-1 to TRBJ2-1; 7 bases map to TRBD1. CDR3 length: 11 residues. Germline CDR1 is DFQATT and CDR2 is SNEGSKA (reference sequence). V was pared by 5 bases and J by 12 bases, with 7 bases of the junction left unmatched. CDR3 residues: CSAGRGSGQFF. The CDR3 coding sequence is TGCAGTGCTGGCAGGGGGTCCGGGCAGTTCTTC.